This is a list of T cell receptor beta chains from one sample in a study of neurological immune-mediated disorders. One entry per CDR3 protein results from TCRdb running MiXCR on the 5' RACE reads. The sample has roughly 100,000 distinct CDR3 sequences, about 3.8% seen once. Material: PBMCs. The receptor source for this set is a woman between 18 and 29 years old with multiple sclerosis. CDR3s include the opening cysteine and the closing phenylalanine or tryptophan. A D gene is named only where the DNA matches it firmly. Clone sizes are shown as once, few, many or a size class.

j_call v_call clone_size d_call cdr3_aa cdr3_nt
TRBJ1-2 TRBV20-1 many NA CSAVTGTHYGYTF TGCAGTGCTGTGACCGGGACGCACTATGGCTACACCTTC
TRBJ1-5 TRBV5-5 many NA CASSPNEGVHNQPQHF TGTGCCAGCAGCCCAAATGAAGGGGTCCACAATCAGCCCCAGCATTTT
TRBJ2-7 TRBV12-3/TRBV12-4 few NA CASRIGQPSSYEQYF TGTGCCAGCAGGATAGGGCAACCCTCCTCCTACGAGCAGTACTTC
TRBJ1-1 TRBV6-5 many NA CASSSIQGSQNTEAFF TGTGCCAGCAGTTCGATCCAGGGGTCTCAGAACACTGAAGCTTTCTTT
TRBJ2-4 TRBV7-2 many TRBD2 CASSFWERESKNIQYF TGTGCCAGCAGCTTTTGGGAGCGGGAGTCCAAAAACATTCAGTACTTC
TRBJ2-3 TRBV20-1 many TRBD1 CSARDMGQGPVDTQYF TGCAGTGCTAGAGACATGGGACAGGGACCCGTAGATACGCAGTATTTT
TRBJ1-5 TRBV19 many TRBD1 CASEQGNQPQHF TGTGCCAGTGAACAGGGGAATCAGCCCCAGCATTTT
TRBJ2-3 TRBV6-4 many NA CASSELAASTDTQYF TGTGCCAGCAGTGAACTTGCGGCTAGCACAGATACGCAGTATTTT
TRBJ1-5 TRBV6-2/TRBV6-3 many NA CASSYTVNQPQHF TGTGCCAGCAGTTACACGGTTAATCAGCCCCAGCATTTT
TRBJ2-3 TRBV7-2 many NA CASSLEARSTDTQYF TGTGCCAGCAGCTTAGAGGCCAGGAGCACAGATACGCAGTATTTT
TRBJ1-2 TRBV7-2 many NA CASSNDGGGYGYTF TGTGCCAGCAGCAACGACGGGGGCGGCTATGGCTACACCTTC
TRBJ2-3 TRBV5-1 many TRBD2 CASSTRTSGTDTQYF TGCGCCAGCAGCACACGGACTAGCGGAACAGATACGCAGTATTTT